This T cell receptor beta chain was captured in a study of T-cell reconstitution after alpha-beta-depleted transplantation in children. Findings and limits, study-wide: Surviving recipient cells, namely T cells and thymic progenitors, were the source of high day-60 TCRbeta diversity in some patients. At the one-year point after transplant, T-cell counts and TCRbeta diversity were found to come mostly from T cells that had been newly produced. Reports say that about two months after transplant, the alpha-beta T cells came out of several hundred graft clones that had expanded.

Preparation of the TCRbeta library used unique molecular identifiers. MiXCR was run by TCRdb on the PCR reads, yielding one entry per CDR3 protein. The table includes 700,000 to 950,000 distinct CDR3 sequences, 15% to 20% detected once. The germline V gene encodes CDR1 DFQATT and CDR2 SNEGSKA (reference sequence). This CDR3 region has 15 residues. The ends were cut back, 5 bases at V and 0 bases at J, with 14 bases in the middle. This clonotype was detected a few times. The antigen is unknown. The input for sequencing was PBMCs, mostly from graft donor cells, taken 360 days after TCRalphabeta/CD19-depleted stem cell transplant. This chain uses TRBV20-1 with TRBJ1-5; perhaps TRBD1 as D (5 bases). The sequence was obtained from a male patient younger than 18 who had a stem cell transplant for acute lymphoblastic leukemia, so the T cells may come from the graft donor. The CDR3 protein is CSAQRDEYSNQPQHF. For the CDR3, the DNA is TGCAGTGCTCAAAGGGACGAGTATAGCAATCAGCCCCAGCATTTT.